The clone carrying this T cell receptor (beta chain) was counted only a few times. TCRdb fed the 5' RACE reads into MiXCR, producing one record per CDR3 protein. The sample carries some 300,000 distinct CDR3 sequences, 7.5% to 9.5% recorded once. This sample is drawn from a study of T cells after yellow fever vaccination. CDR1 SGHNT and CDR2 YYREEE come from the germline V gene (reference sequence). The CDR3 length is 16 residues. Germline trimming cut 4 bases from V and 3 bases from J; bases unmatched to any gene: 13. This rearrangement joins TRBV5-4 to TRBJ2-7; TRBD1 matches at 7 bases. The TCR was taken from a man aged 18 to 29 who received the YFV17D yellow fever vaccine. The sequencing here drew on CD4+ T cells sorted from PBMCs, taken 5 days after the yellow fever booster vaccination. The CDR3 protein is CASSKSPDRHIYEQYV. CDR3 in DNA: TGTGCCAGCAGCAAATCGCCGGACAGGCACATCTACGAGCAGTACGTC.